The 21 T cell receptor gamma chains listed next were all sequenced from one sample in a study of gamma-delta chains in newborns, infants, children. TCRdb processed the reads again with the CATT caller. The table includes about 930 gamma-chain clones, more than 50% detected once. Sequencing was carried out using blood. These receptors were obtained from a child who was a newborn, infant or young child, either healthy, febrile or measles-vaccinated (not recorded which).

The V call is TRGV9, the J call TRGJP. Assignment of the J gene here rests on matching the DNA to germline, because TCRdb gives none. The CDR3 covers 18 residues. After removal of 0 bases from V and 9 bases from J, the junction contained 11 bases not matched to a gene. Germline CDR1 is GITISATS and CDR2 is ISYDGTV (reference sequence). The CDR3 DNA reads TGTGCCTTGTGGGAGGTGCAAATATCGGCGTTGGGCAAAAAAATCAAGGTATTT. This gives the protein CALWEVQISALGKKIKVF.

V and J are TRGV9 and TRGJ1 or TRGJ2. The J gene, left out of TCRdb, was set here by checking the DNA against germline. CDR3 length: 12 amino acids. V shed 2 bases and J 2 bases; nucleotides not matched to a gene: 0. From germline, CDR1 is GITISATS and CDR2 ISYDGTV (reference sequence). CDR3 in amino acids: CALWEDYYKKLF. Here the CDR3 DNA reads TGTGCCTTGTGGGAGGATTATTATAAGAAACTCTTT.

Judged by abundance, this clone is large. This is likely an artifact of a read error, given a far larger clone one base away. DNA of the CDR3: TGTGCCTTGTGGGAGGTGCAAGGGTTGGGCAAAAAAATCAAGGTATTT. Amino acids: CALWEVQGLGKKIKVF. The chain couples TRGV9 to TRGJP. TCRdb lists no J gene, so it was determined here by aligning the DNA to germline. CDR1 GITISATS and CDR2 ISYDGTV come from the germline V gene (reference sequence). The CDR3 has 16 residues.

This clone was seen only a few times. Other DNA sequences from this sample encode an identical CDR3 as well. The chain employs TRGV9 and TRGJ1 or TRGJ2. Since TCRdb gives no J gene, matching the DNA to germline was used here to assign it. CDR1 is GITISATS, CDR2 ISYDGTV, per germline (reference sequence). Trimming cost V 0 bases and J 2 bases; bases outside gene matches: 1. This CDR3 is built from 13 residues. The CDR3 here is CALWEVHYYKKLF. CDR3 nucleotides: TGTGCCTTGTGGGAGGTGCATTATTATAAGAAACTCTTT.

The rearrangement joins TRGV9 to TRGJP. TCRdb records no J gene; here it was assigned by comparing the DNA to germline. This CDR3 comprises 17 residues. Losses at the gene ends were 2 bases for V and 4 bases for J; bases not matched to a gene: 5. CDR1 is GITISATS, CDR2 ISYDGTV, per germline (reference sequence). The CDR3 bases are TGTGCCTTGTGGGAGGAACGTCAAGAGTTGGGCAAAAAAATCAAGGTATTT. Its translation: CALWEERQELGKKIKVF.

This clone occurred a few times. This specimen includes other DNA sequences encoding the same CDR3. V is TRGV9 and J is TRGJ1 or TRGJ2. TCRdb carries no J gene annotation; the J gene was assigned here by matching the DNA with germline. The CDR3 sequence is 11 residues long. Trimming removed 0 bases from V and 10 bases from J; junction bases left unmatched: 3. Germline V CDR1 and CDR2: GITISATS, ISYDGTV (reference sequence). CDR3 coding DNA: TGTGCCTTGTGGGAGGTGAGAAAGAAACTCTTT. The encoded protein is CALWEVRKKLF.

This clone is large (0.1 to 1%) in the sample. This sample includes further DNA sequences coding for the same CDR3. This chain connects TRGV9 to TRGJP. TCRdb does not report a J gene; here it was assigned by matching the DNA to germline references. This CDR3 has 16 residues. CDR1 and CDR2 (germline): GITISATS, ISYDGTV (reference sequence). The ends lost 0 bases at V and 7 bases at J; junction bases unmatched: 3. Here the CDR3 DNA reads TGTGCCTTGTGGGAGGTGCGCGAGTTGGGCAAAAAAATCAAGGTATTT. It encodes CALWEVRELGKKIKVF.

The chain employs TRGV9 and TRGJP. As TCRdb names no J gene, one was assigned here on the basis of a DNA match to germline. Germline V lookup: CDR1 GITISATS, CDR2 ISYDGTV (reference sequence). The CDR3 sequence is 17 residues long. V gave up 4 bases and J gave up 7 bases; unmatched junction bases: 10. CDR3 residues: CALWDQIGELGKKIKVF. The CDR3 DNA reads TGTGCCTTGTGGGACCAAATAGGGGAGTTGGGCAAAAAAATCAAGGTATTT.

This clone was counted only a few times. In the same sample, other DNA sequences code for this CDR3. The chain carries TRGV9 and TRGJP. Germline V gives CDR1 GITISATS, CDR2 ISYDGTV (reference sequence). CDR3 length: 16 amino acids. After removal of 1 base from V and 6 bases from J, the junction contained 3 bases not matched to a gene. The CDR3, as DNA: TGTGCCTTGTGGGAGGTCTCAGAGTTGGGCAAAAAAATCAAGGTATTT. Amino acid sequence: CALWEVSELGKKIKVF.

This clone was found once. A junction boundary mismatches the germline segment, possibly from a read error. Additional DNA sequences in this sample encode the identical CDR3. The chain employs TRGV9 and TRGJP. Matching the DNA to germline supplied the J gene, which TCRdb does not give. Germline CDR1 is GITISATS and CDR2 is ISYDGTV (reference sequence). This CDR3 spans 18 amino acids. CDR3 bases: TGTGCCTTGTGGGAGGTGCAGAGAGGAGAGTTGGGTAAAAAAATCAAGGTATTT. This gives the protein CALWEVQRGELGKKIKVF.

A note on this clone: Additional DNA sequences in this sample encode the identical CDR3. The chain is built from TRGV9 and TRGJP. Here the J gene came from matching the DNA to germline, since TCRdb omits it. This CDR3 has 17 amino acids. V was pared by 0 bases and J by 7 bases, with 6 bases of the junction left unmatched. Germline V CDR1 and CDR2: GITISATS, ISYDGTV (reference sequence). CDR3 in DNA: TGTGCCTTGTGGGAGGTGGCGAGGGAGTTGGGCAAAAAAATCAAGGTATTT. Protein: CALWEVARELGKKIKVF.

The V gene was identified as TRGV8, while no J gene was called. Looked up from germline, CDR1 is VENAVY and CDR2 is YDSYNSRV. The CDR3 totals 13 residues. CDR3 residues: CATWDRPGWFRIF. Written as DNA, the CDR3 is TGTGCCACCTGGGATAGGCCTGGTTGGTTCAGGATATTT.

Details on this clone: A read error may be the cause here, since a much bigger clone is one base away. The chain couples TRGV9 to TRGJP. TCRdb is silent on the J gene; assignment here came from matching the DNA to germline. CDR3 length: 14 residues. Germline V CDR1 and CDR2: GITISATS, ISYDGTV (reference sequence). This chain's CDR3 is CALWQELGEKIKVF. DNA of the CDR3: TGTGCCTTGTGGCAAGAGTTGGGCGAAAAAATCAAGGTATTT.

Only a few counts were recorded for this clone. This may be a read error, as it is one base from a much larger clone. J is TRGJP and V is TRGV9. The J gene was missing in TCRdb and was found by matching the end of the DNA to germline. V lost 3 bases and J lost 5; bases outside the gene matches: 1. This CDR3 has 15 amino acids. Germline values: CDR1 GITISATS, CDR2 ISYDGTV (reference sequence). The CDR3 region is CALWEKELGKKIKVF. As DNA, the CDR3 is TGTGCCTTGTGGGAGAAAGAGTTGGGCAAAAAAATCAAGGTATTT.

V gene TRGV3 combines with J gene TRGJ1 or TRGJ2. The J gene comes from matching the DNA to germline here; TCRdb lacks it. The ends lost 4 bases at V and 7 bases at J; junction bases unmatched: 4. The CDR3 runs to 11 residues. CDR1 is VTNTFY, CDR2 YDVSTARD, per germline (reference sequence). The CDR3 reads CATWDDYKKLF. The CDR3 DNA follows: TGTGCCACCTGGGATGACTATAAGAAACTCTTT.

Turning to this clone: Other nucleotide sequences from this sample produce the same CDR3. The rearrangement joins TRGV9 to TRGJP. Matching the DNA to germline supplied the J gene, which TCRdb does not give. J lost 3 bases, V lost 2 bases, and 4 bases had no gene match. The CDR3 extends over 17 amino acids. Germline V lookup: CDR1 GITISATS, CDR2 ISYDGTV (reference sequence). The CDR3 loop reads CALWEAPQELGKKIKVF. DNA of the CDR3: TGTGCCTTGTGGGAGGCACCGCAAGAGTTGGGCAAAAAAATCAAGGTATTT.

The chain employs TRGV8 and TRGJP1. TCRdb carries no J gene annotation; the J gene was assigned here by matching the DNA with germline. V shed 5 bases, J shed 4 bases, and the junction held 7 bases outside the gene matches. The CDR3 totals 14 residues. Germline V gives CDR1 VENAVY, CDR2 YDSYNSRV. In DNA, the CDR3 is TGTGCCACCTGGGTTCTCATCACTGGTTGGTTCAAGATATTT. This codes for CATWVLITGWFKIF.

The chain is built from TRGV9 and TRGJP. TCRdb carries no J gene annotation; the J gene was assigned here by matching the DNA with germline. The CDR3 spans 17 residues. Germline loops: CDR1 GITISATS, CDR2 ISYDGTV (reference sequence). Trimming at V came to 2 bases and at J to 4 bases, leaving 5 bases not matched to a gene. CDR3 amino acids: CALWEADQELGKKIKVF. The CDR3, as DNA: TGTGCCTTGTGGGAGGCGGATCAAGAGTTGGGCAAAAAAATCAAGGTATTT.

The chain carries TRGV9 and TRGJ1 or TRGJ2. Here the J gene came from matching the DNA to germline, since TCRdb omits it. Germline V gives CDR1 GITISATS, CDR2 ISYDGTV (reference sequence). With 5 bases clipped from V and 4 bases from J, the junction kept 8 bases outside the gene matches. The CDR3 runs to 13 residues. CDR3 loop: CALWGFRYYKKLF. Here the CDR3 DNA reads TGTGCCTTGTGGGGGTTTCGATATTATAAGAAACTCTTT.

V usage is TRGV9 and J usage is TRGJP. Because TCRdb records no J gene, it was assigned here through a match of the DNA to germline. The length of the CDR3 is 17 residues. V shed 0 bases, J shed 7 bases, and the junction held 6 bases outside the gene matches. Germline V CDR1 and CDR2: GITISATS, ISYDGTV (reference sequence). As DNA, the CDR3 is TGTGCCTTGTGGGAGGTGCCTTTCGAGTTGGGCAAAAAAATCAAGGTATTT. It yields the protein CALWEVPFELGKKIKVF.

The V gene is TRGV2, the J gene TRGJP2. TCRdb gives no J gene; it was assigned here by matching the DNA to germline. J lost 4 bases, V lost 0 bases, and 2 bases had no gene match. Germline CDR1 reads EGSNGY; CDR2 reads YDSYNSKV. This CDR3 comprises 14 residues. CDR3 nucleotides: TGTGCCACCTGGGACGGGCCTAGTGATTGGATCAAGACGTTT. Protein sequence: CATWDGPSDWIKTF.